These T cell receptor beta chains were read from a single sample in a study of beta chain features in type 1 diabetes. Produced via immunoSEQ multiplex PCR; TCRdb's table is partial and in-frame only. Here the sample spans about 230,000 clones, about 9.3% being singletons. The sample taken for sequencing was naive CD4+ T cells from blood. These receptors all stem from a woman between 18 and 29 years old in good health. The CDR3 runs from the conserved cysteine through the conserved F or W. The order of the fields is D gene, J gene, clone size, V gene, CDR3 DNA, CDR3 protein. D genes are given only for firm matches. Clone size, where shown, is once, few, many, or a class for clones that have expanded.

d_gene: TRBD2
j_gene: TRBJ2-1
abundance: .
v_gene: TRBV7-2
CDR3nt: TGTGCCAGCAGGTATACTAGCGGACCCTACAATGAGCAGTTCTTC
CDR3aa: CASRYTSGPYNEQFF

d_gene: .
j_gene: TRBJ1-1
abundance: few
v_gene: TRBV9
CDR3nt: TGTGCCAGCAGCGTAGGGCAGTCCACTGAAGCTTTCTTT
CDR3aa: CASSVGQSTEAFF

d_gene: TRBD1
j_gene: TRBJ1-2
abundance: .
v_gene: TRBV13
CDR3nt: TGTGCCAGCAGCGAACCTACAGGGGGCTATGGCTACACCTTC
CDR3aa: CASSEPTGGYGYTF

d_gene: .
j_gene: TRBJ1-2
abundance: few
v_gene: TRBV4-2
CDR3nt: TGTGCCAGCAGCCAAGAAGGCAGGCCGACTAACTATGGCTACACCTTC
CDR3aa: CASSQEGRPTNYGYTF

d_gene: .
j_gene: TRBJ2-1
abundance: few
v_gene: TRBV9
CDR3nt: TGTGCCAGCAGCTTACAGGGACCATACAATGAGCAGTTCTTC
CDR3aa: CASSLQGPYNEQFF

d_gene: .
j_gene: TRBJ2-3
abundance: few
v_gene: TRBV28
CDR3nt: TGTGCCAGCAGTTTAGGGGGGGCAGGCGCAGATACGCAGTATTTT
CDR3aa: CASSLGGAGADTQYF

d_gene: .
j_gene: TRBJ2-7
abundance: .
v_gene: TRBV25-1
CDR3nt: TGTGCCAGCAGTGAGAGGAGTTACGAGCAGTACTTC
CDR3aa: CASSERSYEQYF

d_gene: .
j_gene: TRBJ1-2
abundance: .
v_gene: TRBV5-1
CDR3nt: TGCGCCAGCAGCTTGGAGGGCAGGGGTATTGGTGGCTACACCTTC
CDR3aa: CASSLEGRGIGGYTF

d_gene: TRBD1
j_gene: TRBJ1-5
abundance: .
v_gene: TRBV30
CDR3nt: TGTGCCTGGAGTGACAGGGGGAGGCAGCCCCAGCATTTT
CDR3aa: CAWSDRGRQPQHF

d_gene: .
j_gene: TRBJ2-7
abundance: many
v_gene: TRBV29-1
CDR3nt: TGCAGCGTTGCGCCAGGGCTCGACGAGCAGTACTTC
CDR3aa: CSVAPGLDEQYF

d_gene: .
j_gene: TRBJ2-3
abundance: few
v_gene: TRBV5-4
CDR3nt: TGTGCCAGCAGCTTAATTCCTCTTAGCACAGATACGCAGTATTTT
CDR3aa: CASSLIPLSTDTQYF

d_gene: TRBD1
j_gene: TRBJ1-2
abundance: .
v_gene: TRBV30
CDR3nt: TGTGCCTGGATGGGGGGCAGGGGGGGCTACACCTTC
CDR3aa: CAWMGGRGGYTF

d_gene: .
j_gene: TRBJ1-2
abundance: few
v_gene: TRBV30
CDR3nt: TGTGCCTGGATCGCAGGGATAGGCTATGGCTACACCTTC
CDR3aa: CAWIAGIGYGYTF

d_gene: .
j_gene: TRBJ1-3
abundance: .
v_gene: TRBV2
CDR3nt: TGTGCCAGCACCAGCGGGACGCCTGGAAACACCATATATTTT
CDR3aa: CASTSGTPGNTIYF

d_gene: TRBD2
j_gene: TRBJ2-1
abundance: .
v_gene: TRBV9
CDR3nt: TGTGCCAGCAGCGTAGGCGACGGGAGGGCCGGATACACTGAGCAGTTCTTC
CDR3aa: CASSVGDGRAGYTEQFF

d_gene: TRBD1
j_gene: TRBJ2-5
abundance: many
v_gene: TRBV4-2
CDR3nt: TGTGCCAGCAGCACTACCGGGACAGGGCAGGAGACCCAGTACTTC
CDR3aa: CASSTTGTGQETQYF

d_gene: TRBD1
j_gene: TRBJ1-1
abundance: once
v_gene: TRBV7-9
CDR3nt: TGTGCCAGCAGCAATTGGGACAGGGCGACTGAAGCTTTCTTT
CDR3aa: CASSNWDRATEAFF

d_gene: TRBD2
j_gene: TRBJ2-6
abundance: few
v_gene: TRBV28
CDR3nt: TGTGCCAGCAGTTTGGGGGGGGATTTCACCTCTGGGGCCAACGTCCTGACTTTC
CDR3aa: CASSLGGDFTSGANVLTF

d_gene: TRBD1
j_gene: TRBJ2-7
abundance: .
v_gene: TRBV29-1
CDR3nt: TGCAGCGTTGTCGGCTCGGGACAGGGCACCGAGCAGTACTTC
CDR3aa: CSVVGSGQGTEQYF

d_gene: .
j_gene: TRBJ1-1
abundance: .
v_gene: TRBV5-1
CDR3nt: TGCGCCAGCAGCTTAGGGACAACGAACACTGAAGCTTTCTTT
CDR3aa: CASSLGTTNTEAFF

d_gene: .
j_gene: TRBJ1-1
abundance: few
v_gene: TRBV29-1
CDR3nt: TGCAGCGTTGAATTTAGTCGCACTGAAGCTTTCTTT
CDR3aa: CSVEFSRTEAFF

d_gene: .
j_gene: TRBJ1-2
abundance: few
v_gene: TRBV5-6
CDR3nt: TGTGCCAGCAGCTTTCCGGTTAACTATGGCTACACCTTC
CDR3aa: CASSFPVNYGYTF

d_gene: TRBD2
j_gene: TRBJ2-7
abundance: few
v_gene: TRBV19
CDR3nt: TGTGCCAGTAGTACAGAAGGGACTAGCGGTTACGAGCAGTACTTC
CDR3aa: CASSTEGTSGYEQYF

d_gene: TRBD1
j_gene: TRBJ1-1
abundance: .
v_gene: TRBV11-2
CDR3nt: TGTGCCAGCAGCTTAACCCAGGACAGGGTGAACACTGAAGCTTTCTTT
CDR3aa: CASSLTQDRVNTEAFF

d_gene: TRBD2
j_gene: TRBJ2-2
abundance: few
v_gene: TRBV27
CDR3nt: TGTGCCAGCAGTCCCGGGACTAGCGGGGCCGCGCCCGGGGAGCTGTTTTTT
CDR3aa: CASSPGTSGAAPGELFF

d_gene: .
j_gene: TRBJ2-1
abundance: once
v_gene: TRBV7-9
CDR3nt: TGTGCCAGCAGCTACCAGGCAGGGGGGACCACCAATGAGCAGTTCTTC
CDR3aa: CASSYQAGGTTNEQFF

d_gene: .
j_gene: TRBJ1-1
abundance: few
v_gene: TRBV29-1
CDR3nt: TGCAGCGTTGAATACGGGGGGAACACTGAAGCTTTCTTT
CDR3aa: CSVEYGGNTEAFF

d_gene: .
j_gene: TRBJ2-7
abundance: .
v_gene: TRBV2
CDR3nt: TGTGCCAGCCAAGCGGACCCTTTCTACGAGCAGTACTTC
CDR3aa: CASQADPFYEQYF

d_gene: TRBD1
j_gene: TRBJ1-2
abundance: .
v_gene: TRBV29-1
CDR3nt: TGCAGCGTGCCCGGGACAGGGGTTAACTATGGCTACACCTTC
CDR3aa: CSVPGTGVNYGYTF

d_gene: TRBD2
j_gene: TRBJ2-5
abundance: few
v_gene: TRBV7-9
CDR3nt: TGTGCCAGCAGCCCTCAAGGGACTACAGTACAAGAGACCCAGTACTTC
CDR3aa: CASSPQGTTVQETQYF

d_gene: TRBD2
j_gene: TRBJ2-1
abundance: few
v_gene: TRBV2
CDR3nt: TGTGCCAGCACCCGAAAGGTACTAGCGGGTCAGAATGAGCAGTTCTTC
CDR3aa: CASTRKVLAGQNEQFF

d_gene: .
j_gene: TRBJ2-7
abundance: few
v_gene: TRBV11-2
CDR3nt: TGTGCCAGCAGCCCGAGACAGGGACTCCTGGAGCAGTACTTC
CDR3aa: CASSPRQGLLEQYF